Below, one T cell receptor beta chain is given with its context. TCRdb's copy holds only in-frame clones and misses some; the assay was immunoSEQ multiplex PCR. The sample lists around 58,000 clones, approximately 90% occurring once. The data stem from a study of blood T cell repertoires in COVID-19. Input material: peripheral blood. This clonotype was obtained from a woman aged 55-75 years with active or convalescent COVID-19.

This CDR3 reads CASSEGGSGGAWGYTF. The CDR3 nucleotides read TGTGCCAGCAGCGAAGGAGGTTCAGGGGGCGCGTGGGGCTACACCTTC. The V gene is TRBV7-2, the J gene TRBJ1-2; TRBD1 matches at 8 bases. The CDR3 extends over 16 amino acids. V was clipped by 5 bases and J by 8 bases; unmatched bases: 16. Per germline, CDR1 SGHTA and CDR2 FQGNSA.